This TCR beta chain was found in a study of T cells in Graves' hyperthyroidism and ophthalmopathy. Whole-study context: Prior to any treatment, at the point of initial diagnosis, peripheral blood was collected.

This clonotype has ten or more counts. The V end lost 2 bases, the J end lost 3 bases, and 5 bases lay between the germline ends. Germline V gene data show CDR1 as SGHTA and CDR2 as FQGTGA. There are 13 residues in the CDR3. TCR beta CDR3 regions were amplified from RNA. With the HTBI primer set, the TCR CDR3 went through a first round of RT-PCR. TCRdb passed the multiplex PCR reads through MiXCR, listing each CDR3 protein once. The data hold about 320,000 distinct CDR3 sequences, with 16% observed a single time. Patients were excluded because of uncontrolled infection, other autoimmune disease, pregnancy or lactation. Diagnosis relied on clinical symptoms, serum thyroxine and TRAb, thyroid ultrasound and orbital computed tomography. A 10 ml volume of fresh peripheral blood provided the PBMCs.

The sequence was obtained from a man younger than 40 with Graves' hyperthyroidism. Input material: blood. The chain couples TRBV7-3 to TRBJ2-1, with D unclear. The CDR3 region is CASSLFDYNEQFF. Written as DNA, the CDR3 is TGTGCCAGCAGCTTATTTGACTACAATGAGCAGTTCTTC.